The entry below gives a single T cell receptor (beta chain) sequence along with its context. The antigen is unknown. V was shortened by 4 bases and J by 5 bases, with 19 bases between the two germline ends. In germline, CDR1 is SGHRS, CDR2 YFSETQ. The CDR3 has 15 residues. TCRdb reprocessed the 5' RACE reads via MiXCR and lists one record per CDR3 protein. The repertoire holds roughly 750,000 distinct CDR3 sequences, with 21% as singletons. The sample comes from a study of identical twins. Study-level points and caveats: With abundant cord blood beta clonotypes, insertions were fewer; memory repertoires showed no such pattern.

This same sample was also part of a study on T cells expressing NK-cell markers.

The sequence was collected from a woman aged 18-29 years in good health. This chain links TRBV5-1 with TRBJ2-7, with a weak D call TRBD1 (7 bases). The sequenced sample consisted of PBMCs. In DNA form, the CDR3 reads TGCGCCAGCAGCACTGGCCCCAGCAGGGGGGACGAGCAGTACTTC. This sequence encodes CASSTGPSRGDEQYF.